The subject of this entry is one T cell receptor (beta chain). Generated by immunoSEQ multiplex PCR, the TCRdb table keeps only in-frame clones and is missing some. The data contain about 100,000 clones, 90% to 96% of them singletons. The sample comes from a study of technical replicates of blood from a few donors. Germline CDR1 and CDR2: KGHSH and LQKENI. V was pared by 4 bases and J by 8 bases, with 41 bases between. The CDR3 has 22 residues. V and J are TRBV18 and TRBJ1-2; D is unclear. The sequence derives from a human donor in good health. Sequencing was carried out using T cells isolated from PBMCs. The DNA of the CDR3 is TGTGCCAGCTCACAGCGTTCGGCCGACCACACCCGGTTTTCGGAGGCCTTGGGAGGCTACACCTTC. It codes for CASSQRSADHTRFSEALGGYTF.